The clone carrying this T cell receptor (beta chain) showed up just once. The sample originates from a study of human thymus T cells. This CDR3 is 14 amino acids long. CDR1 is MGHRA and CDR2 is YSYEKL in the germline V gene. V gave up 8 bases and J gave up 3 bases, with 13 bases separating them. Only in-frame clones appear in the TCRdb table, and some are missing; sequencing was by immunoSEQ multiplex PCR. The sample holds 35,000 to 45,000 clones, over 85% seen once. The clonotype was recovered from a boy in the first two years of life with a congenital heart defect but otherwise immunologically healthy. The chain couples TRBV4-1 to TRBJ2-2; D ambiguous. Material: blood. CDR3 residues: CASGLTRYTGELFF. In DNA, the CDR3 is TGCGCCAGCGGCCTAACGAGGTACACCGGGGAGCTGTTTTTT.